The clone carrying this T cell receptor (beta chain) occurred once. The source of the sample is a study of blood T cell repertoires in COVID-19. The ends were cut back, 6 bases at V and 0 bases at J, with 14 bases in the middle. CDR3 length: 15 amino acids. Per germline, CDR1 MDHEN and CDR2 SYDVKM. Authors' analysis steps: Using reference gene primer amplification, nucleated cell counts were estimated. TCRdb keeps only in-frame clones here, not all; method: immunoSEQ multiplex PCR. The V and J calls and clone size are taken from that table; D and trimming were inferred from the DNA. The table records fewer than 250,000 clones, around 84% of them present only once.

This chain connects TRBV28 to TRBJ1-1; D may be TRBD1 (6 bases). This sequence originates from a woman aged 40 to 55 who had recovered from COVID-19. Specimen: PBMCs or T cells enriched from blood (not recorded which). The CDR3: CASRTDRDMNTEAFF. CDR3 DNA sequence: TGTGCCAGCAGGACCGACCGGGACATGAACACTGAAGCTTTCTTT.